One and the same sample provided the 19 T cell receptor beta chains below, sequenced in a study of T cell changes during pregnancy in multiple sclerosis. Profiled with immunoSEQ multiplex PCR; TCRdb holds only in-frame clones, not every one. The sample includes about 93,000 clones, 80% to 95% seen only once; the top ten take approximately 2%. The sample was peripheral blood, taken after pregnancy. These receptors all come from a female donor with multiple sclerosis, enrolled in a pregnancy study.

The chain combines TRBV29-1 with TRBJ2-2, with TRBD2 matching over 8 bases. From germline, CDR1 is SQVTM and CDR2 ANQGSEA. This CDR3 has 14 amino acids. Trimming at V came to 6 bases and at J to 1 base, leaving 4 bases not matched to a gene. CDR3 coding DNA: TGCAGCGTCGTCGGGGGGGAGAACACCGGGGAGCTGTTTTTT. It is translated as CSVVGGENTGELFF.

This clone has just a few counts. This sequence joins TRBV6-5 and TRBJ2-7; 7 bases match TRBD2. With V trimmed by 7 bases and J by 3 bases, 9 bases remained unmatched. The CDR3 length is 14 residues. Germline CDR1 and CDR2: MNHEY and SVGAGI. The CDR3 nucleotides are TGTGCCAGCACTCCGGGAGGTCATCACTACGAGCAGTACTTC. This gives the protein CASTPGGHHYEQYF.

V and J are TRBV6-1 and TRBJ1-1; D is unresolved. This CDR3 contains 12 residues. Between the trimmed V and J ends, which lost 0 bases and 4 bases, there was a span of 3 bases. Germline assignment: CDR1 MNHNS and CDR2 SASEGT. The CDR3 spells CASSEARTEAFF. CDR3 coding DNA: TGTGCCAGCAGTGAAGCGCGCACTGAAGCTTTCTTT.

This chain links TRBV30 with TRBJ1-5; D may be TRBD1 (5 bases). This CDR3 has 13 residues. Trimming shortened V by 7 bases and J by 4 bases, and 14 bases separated the two germline ends. Germline V lookup: CDR1 GTSNPN, CDR2 SVGIG (reference sequence). The CDR3: CAFAAGRNQPQHF. CDR3 coding DNA: TGTGCCTTCGCGGCAGGGAGGAATCAGCCCCAGCATTTT.

The chain recombines TRBV7-8 with TRBJ1-5; D unclear. Germline V lookup: CDR1 SGHVS, CDR2 FQNEAQ. V lost 1 base and J lost 2, with 12 bases in between. The CDR3 spans 16 residues. The CDR3 bases are TGTGCCAGCAGCTTAGGGTCCGGAGGAGGCAATCAGCCCCAGCATTTT. The encoded protein is CASSLGSGGGNQPQHF.

The rearrangement uses TRBV5-8 and TRBJ1-1, with D maybe TRBD1 (6 bases). Trimming took 2 bases from V and 0 from J, leaving 14 bases between them. Germline lookup yields CDR1 SGHTS and CDR2 YDEGEE. This CDR3 comprises 16 residues. This CDR3 reads CASSFGQREMNTEAFF. CDR3 in DNA: TGTGCCAGCAGCTTTGGACAGCGAGAGATGAACACTGAAGCTTTCTTT.

V is TRBV6-6 and J is TRBJ1-3; 8 positions match TRBD1. The length of the CDR3 is 16 residues. Germline V gene sequence: CDR1 MNHNY, CDR2 SVGAGI (reference sequence). With V trimmed by 7 bases and J by 2 bases, 10 bases remained unmatched. The DNA of the CDR3 is TGTGCCAGCAATGACCCTGGACAGGGCACTGGAAACACCATATATTTT. Translating it yields CASNDPGQGTGNTIYF.

V is TRBV30 and J is TRBJ2-5; D call uncertain. The V and J ends lost 1 base and 5 bases respectively, with 2 bases between them. Looked up from germline, CDR1 is GTSNPN and CDR2 is SVGIG (reference sequence). This CDR3 is built from 10 residues. This chain's CDR3 is CAWSAETQYF. For the CDR3, the DNA is TGTGCCTGGAGTGCGGAGACCCAGTACTTC.

In regard to this clone: This specimen includes other DNA sequences encoding the same CDR3. The CDR3 loop is CASSLRGLNTEAFF. The DNA for the CDR3 is TGTGCCAGCAGTCTCAGGGGATTGAACACTGAAGCTTTCTTT. This sequence joins TRBV27 and TRBJ1-1; a possible D gene is TRBD1 (6 bases). The CDR3 has 14 residues. The ends were cut back, 5 bases at V and 0 bases at J, with 10 bases in the middle. Germline CDR1 MNHEY, CDR2 SMNVEV (reference sequence).

This clone was recorded once. The CDR3 sequence: CASSFSRIMNTEAFF. The CDR3, as DNA: TGTGCCAGCAGCTTTAGTCGTATCATGAACACTGAAGCTTTCTTT. This rearrangement joins TRBV5-4 to TRBJ1-1; D ambiguous. The V end lost 2 bases, the J end lost 0 bases, and 11 bases lay between the germline ends. Germline CDR1 reads SGHNT; CDR2 reads YYREEE (reference sequence). The CDR3 contains 15 residues.

V is TRBV5-1 and J is TRBJ2-1, with D perhaps matching TRBD1 (7 bases). The CDR3 totals 18 residues. CDR1 is SGHRS, CDR2 YFSETQ, per germline. The V and J ends lost 1 base and 9 bases respectively, with 26 bases between them. DNA for the CDR3: TGCGCCAGCAGCTTGAGAGGAGGGGGCGAAAACTATCACGGTGAGCAGTTCTTC. It is translated as CASSLRGGGENYHGEQFF.

The chain's CDR3 is CASSFGTTQGEQFF. The DNA of the CDR3 is TGTGCCAGCAGCTTCGGGACTACTCAAGGTGAGCAGTTCTTC. The chain joins TRBV7-9 to TRBJ2-1; TRBD2 matches at 7 bases. Germline V gene sequence: CDR1 SEHNR, CDR2 FQNEAQ (reference sequence). After removal of 3 bases from V and 9 bases from J, the junction contained 8 bases not matched to a gene. The CDR3 is 14 amino acids.

The chain has TRBV5-6 and TRBJ1-5; no reliable D call. This CDR3 spans 17 amino acids. V was trimmed by 4 bases and J by 4 bases, leaving 21 bases between them. CDR1 and CDR2 (germline): SGHDT, YYEEEE. For the CDR3, the DNA is TGTGCCAGCAGCCTGATGACGGGCAGTTCGGGGAATCAGCCCCAGCATTTT. It encodes CASSLMTGSSGNQPQHF.

The chain is built from TRBV6-6 and TRBJ1-4; D ambiguous. From germline, CDR1 is MNHNY and CDR2 SVGAGI (reference sequence). This CDR3 spans 14 amino acids. Trimming removed 10 bases at V and 6 bases at J, with 18 bases between. The CDR3 reads CAIRPEGFHEKLFF. In DNA form, the CDR3 reads TGTGCCATCCGGCCGGAGGGTTTCCATGAAAAACTGTTTTTT.

This chain links TRBV4-1 with TRBJ1-2, with a tentative D call TRBD1 (5 bases). Trimming stripped 0 bases from V and 7 bases from J, with 27 bases between. Germline V gene data show CDR1 as MGHRA and CDR2 as YSYEKL. This CDR3 contains 19 residues. DNA for the CDR3: TGCGCCAGCAGCCAAGATTGGGGGGGTCTTCATCACCTGGGTGTTGGCTACACCTTC. This sequence encodes CASSQDWGGLHHLGVGYTF.

The gene calls are TRBV30 and TRBJ2-7, with D uncertain. The germline CDR1 and CDR2 sequences are GTSNPN and SVGIG (reference sequence). V was clipped by 0 bases and J by 3 bases, with 6 bases between them. The CDR3 contains 12 residues. CDR3 coding DNA: TGTGCCTGGAGTGTCGGTGGCTACGAGCAGTACTTC. It codes for CAWSVGGYEQYF.

V usage is TRBV2 and J usage is TRBJ2-1; unclear D gene. V lost 4 bases to trimming and J lost 7 bases, with 14 bases between them. The germline gives CDR1 SNHLY, CDR2 FYNNEI. The length of the CDR3 is 14 residues. In DNA form, the CDR3 reads TGTGCCAGCAGTGTGAGGCTAGGTAATAATGAGCAGTTCTTC. This codes for CASSVRLGNNEQFF.

The rearrangement uses TRBV6-1 and TRBJ1-2; D gene ambiguous. The CDR3 extends over 12 amino acids. V lost 1 base, J lost 8 bases, and 8 bases lay in between. Germline V lookup: CDR1 MNHNS, CDR2 SASEGT. In nucleotides, the CDR3 is TGTGCCAGCAGTGAAGATCGTAGAGGCTACACCTTC. It is translated as CASSEDRRGYTF.

The CDR3 protein is CASSPVSPQGGDTQYF. In DNA, the CDR3 is TGTGCCAGCTCACCAGTGTCTCCTCAGGGTGGAGATACGCAGTATTTT. The chain is built from TRBV18 and TRBJ2-3; maybe TRBD1 (5 bases). Germline V gene sequence: CDR1 KGHSH, CDR2 LQKENI. This CDR3 is 16 amino acids long. Trimming cost V 2 bases and J 5 bases, with 17 bases left between them. Combining the CDR3 with reference TRBV18 and TRBJ2-3 gives the whole variable domain NAGVMQNPRHLVRRRGQEARLRCSPMKGHSHVYWYRQLPEEGLKFMVYLQKENIIDESGMPKERFSAEFPKEGPSILRIQQVVRGDSAAYFCASSPVSPQGGDTQYFGPGTRLTVL.